This passage covers 29 T cell receptor beta chains from one sample sequenced in a study of T cell responses to AZD1222 COVID-19 vaccine. Using immunoSEQ multiplex PCR, the repertoire was profiled, and TCRdb retains in-frame clones only, with some absent. Found here are around 140,000 clones, more than 85% of them singletons; the top ten hold 1.5% to 2%. The sample consisted of peripheral blood, taken 28 days after the second AZD1222 dose. These receptors were obtained from an adult who received the AZD1222 COVID-19 vaccine.

This clone was detected a few times. The chain has TRBV30 and TRBJ1-6, with D maybe TRBD1 (6 bases). The CDR3 covers 12 residues. V was shortened by 5 bases and J by 10 bases, with 12 bases between the two germline ends. The germline V gene encodes CDR1 GTSNPN and CDR2 SVGIG (reference sequence). In DNA, the CDR3 is TGTGCCTGGGTGACAGGAAAGTCACCCCTCCACTTT. Its protein product is CAWVTGKSPLHF.

This clone was seen once. CDR3 nucleotides: TGTGCCAGCAGCCCTCAGTGGGACACTGAAGCTTTCTTT. Translating it yields CASSPQWDTEAFF. The gene calls are TRBV3-1 (or the pseudogene TRBV3-2) and TRBJ1-1; D is ambiguous. The CDR3 has 13 residues. The V end was cut by 4 bases, the J end by 3 bases, with 9 bases between. From germline, CDR1 is LGHDT and CDR2 YNNKEL (reference sequence).

CDR3 in DNA: TGTGCCAGCAGTCGAGCGGGAACTCCCTACAATGAGCAGTTCTTC. Protein sequence: CASSRAGTPYNEQFF. The chain is built from TRBV27 and TRBJ2-1; the match to TRBD2 covers 7 bases. Germline V gene data show CDR1 as MNHEY and CDR2 as SMNVEV (reference sequence). J gave up 2 bases and V 5 bases, and 6 bases lay outside the gene matches. The CDR3 totals 15 residues.

The rearrangement joins TRBV10-3 to TRBJ1-2, with 9 bases matching TRBD1. With V trimmed by 5 bases and J by 4 bases, 5 bases remained unmatched. The CDR3 runs to 14 residues. Germline CDR1 reads ENHRY; CDR2 reads SYGVKD. This chain's CDR3 is CAISRQGEGYGYTF. CDR3 sequence (DNA): TGTGCCATCAGTCGACAGGGGGAAGGCTATGGCTACACCTTC.

This clone was found a few times. The V call is TRBV29-1, the J call TRBJ1-2, with a possible D match to TRBD1 (6 bases). CDR1 is SQVTM and CDR2 is ANQGSEA in the germline V gene. V lost 4 bases and J 3 bases, leaving 12 bases between the germline ends. The CDR3 is 13 amino acids. CDR3 nucleotide sequence: TGCAGCGTTGTTGCCGGGACATACTATGGCTACACCTTC. This sequence encodes CSVVAGTYYGYTF.

The count of this clone is one. This rearrangement joins TRBV18 to TRBJ2-1, with 16 bases that match TRBD2. The CDR3 spans 19 residues. Looked up from germline, CDR1 is KGHSH and CDR2 is LQKENI. V trimming: 2 bases; J trimming: 5 bases; junction bases outside the gene matches: 9. CDR3 loop: CASSPTRGLAGGSNNEQFF. The CDR3 nucleotides are TGTGCCAGCTCACCAACCAGGGGACTAGCGGGAGGGAGCAACAATGAGCAGTTCTTC.

This sequence joins TRBV4-2 and TRBJ2-5; 9 nucleotides match TRBD1. This CDR3 spans 15 amino acids. After removal of 4 bases from V and 2 bases from J, the junction contained 5 bases not matched to a gene. Germline CDR1 is LGHNA and CDR2 is YNFKEQ. The CDR3 nucleotides are TGTGCCAGCAGCCCTAAGACAGGGGGGCAAGAGACCCAGTACTTC. Encoded protein: CASSPKTGGQETQYF.

The rearrangement uses TRBV2 and TRBJ2-7; D perhaps matches TRBD2 (5 bases). V gave up 6 bases and J gave up 7 bases, with 22 bases separating them. Germline CDR1 is SNHLY and CDR2 is FYNNEI. The CDR3 covers 15 residues. CDR3 sequence reads: CASSPPATGFGEQYF. For the CDR3, the DNA is TGTGCCAGCAGCCCTCCCGCCACGGGGTTTGGTGAGCAGTACTTC.

The chain employs TRBV7-3 and TRBJ1-1, with D possibly TRBD1 on 6 matching bases. Per germline, CDR1 SGHTA and CDR2 FQGTGA. Between the trimmed V and J ends, which lost 4 bases and 4 bases, there was a span of 16 bases. This CDR3 has 15 amino acids. The CDR3 spells CASSSHGQGTTEAFF. The DNA of the CDR3 is TGTGCCAGCAGCTCCCATGGGCAGGGGACCACTGAAGCTTTCTTT.

The chain has TRBV7-9 and TRBJ2-1; TRBD2 matches at 7 bases. Germline values: CDR1 SEHNR, CDR2 FQNEAQ (reference sequence). The CDR3 covers 16 residues. Trimming took 5 bases from V and 9 from J; bases not matched to a gene: 16. CDR3 in DNA: TGTGCCAGCAGCCGGGGGTCCGGACTAGAAGGTGGTGAGCAGTTCTTC. Its protein is CASSRGSGLEGGEQFF.

CDR3 residues: CASSQVGQIDTGELFF. The CDR3 nucleotides are TGTGCCAGCAGCCAAGTAGGACAGATTGACACCGGGGAGCTGTTTTTT. The chain has TRBV14 and TRBJ2-2; maybe TRBD1 (6 bases). Germline V gene data show CDR1 as SGHDN and CDR2 as FVKESK. Trimming took 1 base from V and 3 from J, leaving 12 bases between them. This CDR3 spans 16 amino acids. Filled out from reference TRBV14 and TRBJ2-2, the complete variable domain reads EAGVTQFPSHSVIEKGQTVTLRCDPISGHDNLYWYRRVMGKEIKFLLHFVKESKQDESGMPNNRFLAERTGGTYSTLKVQPAELEDSGVYFCASSQVGQIDTGELFFGEGSRLTVL.

The chain employs TRBV24-1 and TRBJ2-2; no clear D. The CDR3 is made up of 14 amino acids. Trimming removed 3 bases at V and 4 bases at J, with 8 bases between. CDR1 KGHDR and CDR2 SFDVKD come from the germline V gene. The CDR3 region is CATSDRSATGELFF. CDR3 coding DNA: TGTGCCACCAGTGATCGTTCCGCCACCGGGGAGCTGTTTTTT.

The gene calls are TRBV2 and TRBJ2-6; D is undetermined. V shed 6 bases and J shed 4 bases, with 13 bases lying between them. This CDR3 has 15 amino acids. Looked up from germline, CDR1 is SNHLY and CDR2 is FYNNEI. The CDR3 region has the DNA TGTGCCAGCAGCTTGAACCTGGGGGGGGCCAACGTCCTGACTTTC. The encoded protein is CASSLNLGGANVLTF.

This chain uses TRBV6-6 with TRBJ1-1; TRBD1 might be the D (6 bases). The CDR3 is 16 amino acids. CDR1 and CDR2 (germline): MNHNY, SVGAGI (reference sequence). Trimming removed 3 bases at V and 1 base at J, with 15 bases between. CDR3 in amino acids: CASSYGGGLKNTEAFF. In DNA form, the CDR3 reads TGTGCCAGCAGTTATGGCGGGGGCCTTAAGAACACTGAAGCTTTCTTT.

The chain is built from TRBV29-1 and TRBJ2-5, with TRBD2 matching 8 bases. CDR1 is SQVTM and CDR2 is ANQGSEA in the germline V gene. With V trimmed by 4 bases and J by 4 bases, 20 bases remained unmatched. The CDR3 covers 18 residues. CDR3 in DNA: TGCAGCGTTGGGGGGGTTCTGCTTAGCGGGACAAAGGGAGAGACCCAGTACTTC. It yields the protein CSVGGVLLSGTKGETQYF.

In this sample, this clone turned up a few times. The chain recombines TRBV5-6 with TRBJ1-6, with D tentatively TRBD1 (5 bases). The germline V gene encodes CDR1 SGHDT and CDR2 YYEEEE. V lost 5 bases and J lost 7, with 7 bases in between. This CDR3 is built from 12 residues. CDR3 bases: TGTGCCAGCAGGTACAGGAATTCACCCCTCCACTTT. Its protein product is CASRYRNSPLHF.

J is TRBJ1-2 and V is TRBV27; no definite D call. The CDR3 extends over 14 amino acids. The germline CDR1 and CDR2 sequences are MNHEY and SMNVEV (reference sequence). V lost 1 base to trimming and J lost 2 bases, with 8 bases between them. This CDR3 is CASSLWAGNYGYTF. CDR3 DNA sequence: TGTGCCAGCAGTTTATGGGCCGGGAACTATGGCTACACCTTC.

The chain employs TRBV12-3 or TRBV12-4 and TRBJ1-1; no clear D. The CDR3 runs 12 residues. V lost 6 bases, J lost 5 bases, and 10 bases lay in between. The DNA of the CDR3 is TGTGCCAGCAGCCGCCGGAGGACTGAAGCTTTCTTT. It specifies CASSRRRTEAFF.

CDR3 region: CASSLQGRSTEAFF. The CDR3, as DNA: TGTGCCAGCAGCTTACAGGGGAGAAGCACTGAAGCTTTCTTT. The chain combines TRBV7-9 with TRBJ1-1, with a weak D call TRBD1 (6 bases). This CDR3 spans 14 amino acids. CDR1 SEHNR and CDR2 FQNEAQ come from the germline V gene (reference sequence). Trimming removed 2 bases from V and 4 bases from J, with 11 bases in between.

This sequence joins TRBV2 and TRBJ2-3; D is uncertain. The CDR3 covers 9 residues. From germline, CDR1 is SNHLY and CDR2 FYNNEI. V lost 8 bases, J lost 8 bases, and 5 bases lay in between. CDR3 residues: CASSRTQYF. CDR3 nucleotides: TGTGCCAGCTCCCGTACGCAGTATTTT.

The chain uses TRBV6-5 and TRBJ2-3; no clear D gene. The germline V gene encodes CDR1 MNHEY and CDR2 SVGAGI. This CDR3 has 13 amino acids. V gave up 5 bases and J gave up 0 bases, with 6 bases separating them. This CDR3 reads CASSTYSTDTQYF. CDR3 coding DNA: TGTGCCAGCAGTACATACAGCACAGATACGCAGTATTTT.

The DNA for the CDR3 is TGTGCCACCCGGCGTTCGGGAGGAGATGAGACCCAGTACTTC. Translation: CATRRSGGDETQYF. V and J are TRBV6-5 and TRBJ2-5; TRBD2 matches at 7 bases. CDR1 MNHEY and CDR2 SVGAGI come from the germline V gene. CDR3 length: 14 amino acids. The ends lost 10 bases at V and 5 bases at J; junction bases unmatched: 13.

The sample holds one count of this clone. The rearrangement uses TRBV29-1 and TRBJ1-2, with TRBD1 matching over 7 bases. Germline V CDR1 and CDR2: SQVTM, ANQGSEA. Trimming removed 5 bases from V and 3 bases from J; junction bases left unmatched: 6. The CDR3 runs 13 residues. In DNA, the CDR3 is TGCAGCGTTCTTACCGGGACAGACTATGGCTACACCTTC. Its protein product is CSVLTGTDYGYTF.

The rearrangement uses TRBV15 and TRBJ1-5; D is possibly TRBD1 (5 bases). Between the trimmed V and J ends, which lost 4 bases and 1 base, there was a span of 8 bases. Germline assignment: CDR1 LNHNV and CDR2 YYDKDF (reference sequence). The CDR3 sequence is 14 residues long. CDR3 sequence: CATSKGHSNQPQHF. The CDR3 DNA reads TGTGCCACCAGCAAAGGACACAGCAATCAGCCCCAGCATTTT.

The chain joins TRBV12-3 or TRBV12-4 to TRBJ1-5; TRBD1 agrees at 7 bases. The CDR3 contains 13 residues. V gave up 5 bases and J gave up 9 bases; unmatched junction bases: 7. The CDR3 coding sequence is TGTGCCAGCAGTCCACAGGGGTTTCTGCCCCAGCATTTT. Translating gives CASSPQGFLPQHF.

This chain links TRBV18 with TRBJ1-1; the D is unclear. The CDR3 spans 14 residues. Germline V gene data show CDR1 as KGHSH and CDR2 as LQKENI. V was cut by 3 bases and J by 5 bases, with 13 bases left in between. CDR3 DNA: TGTGCCAGCTCACCCCCGGGAGTGGTGACTGAAGCTTTCTTT. It encodes CASSPPGVVTEAFF.

The chain carries TRBV2 and TRBJ1-1; possible D gene TRBD1, 5 bases. Per the germline V gene, CDR1 is SNHLY and CDR2 is FYNNEI. Trimming cost V 7 bases and J 3 bases, with 12 bases left between them. The CDR3 consists of 13 residues. The CDR3: CASTQGGDTEAFF. The CDR3 DNA sequence: TGTGCCAGCACCCAGGGCGGGGACACTGAAGCTTTCTTT.

V is TRBV19 and J is TRBJ2-1; D might be TRBD2 (7 bases). This CDR3 region has 12 residues. The V gene's germline CDR1 is LNHDA and CDR2 SQIVND (reference sequence). Trimming removed 6 bases from V and 6 bases from J, with 9 bases in between. The CDR3 is CASRGGGNEQFF. CDR3 DNA: TGTGCCAGTAGAGGGGGGGGCAATGAGCAGTTCTTC.

V and J are TRBV7-9 and TRBJ2-5; possibly TRBD1 for D (6 bases). The CDR3 spans 15 residues. V lost 1 base and J lost 3, with 12 bases in between. Germline V gene sequence: CDR1 SEHNR, CDR2 FQNEAQ (reference sequence). CDR3 loop: CASSLDLAGEETQYF. CDR3 nucleotide sequence: TGTGCCAGCAGCTTAGATCTGGCAGGGGAAGAGACCCAGTACTTC. The variable domain in full, with the rest retrieved from reference TRBV7-9 and TRBJ2-5, is DTGVSQNPRHKITKRGQNVTFRCDPISEHNRLYWYRQTLGQGPEFLTYFQNEAQLEKSRLLSDRFSAERPKGSFSTLEIQRTEQGDSAMYLCASSLDLAGEETQYFGPGTRLLVL.